The T cell receptor beta chain under discussion was sequenced for a study of blood T cell repertoires in COVID-19. About the study: Nucleic acid was either cDNA or gDNA, and it came from T cells, B-cell-depleted T cells, or PBMCs.

Germline V gene lookup returns CDR1 MNHEY and CDR2 SMNVEV (reference sequence). This CDR3 is 14 amino acids long. V lost 2 bases and J lost 5; bases outside the gene matches: 5. TCRdb's copy holds only in-frame clones and misses some; the assay was immunoSEQ multiplex PCR. The top ten clones hold approximately 3% of a sample with some 280,000 clones, about nine tenths of them seen once. The receptor was isolated from a woman under 40 with active or convalescent COVID-19. The sample was peripheral blood. This rearrangement joins TRBV27 to TRBJ1-1, with 7 bases identical to TRBD1. CDR3 sequence (DNA): TGTGCCAGCAGTTTAAGGACAGGAACAACTGAAGCTTTCTTT. It specifies CASSLRTGTTEAFF.